A selection of T cell receptor beta chains follows, all from one sample in a study of shared clonotypes between healthy human individuals. Generated by immunoSEQ multiplex PCR, the TCRdb table keeps only in-frame clones and is missing some. The data contain about 1.9 million clones, 85% to 95% of them singletons. The sequencing input was naive CD8+ T cells from PBMCs. The source is a man younger than 35 in good health. Some clones in this sample may be carry-over from other donors' samples. The CDR3 runs from the conserved cysteine through the conserved F or W. The D gene is left open where the match is weak. The size field is filled for only some rows; it gives once, few, many or a size class.

CDR3 DNA: TGTGCCAGCAGCTCTAGAACCGGGACAGCTTACTATGGCTACACCTTC; CDR3 protein: CASSSRTGTAYYGYTF; D gene: TRBD1; J gene: TRBJ1-2; clone size: NA; V gene: TRBV13
CDR3 DNA: TGTGCCATCAGTGAGATACGGGAGGGCCTCTACAATGAGCAGTTCTTC; CDR3 protein: CAISEIREGLYNEQFF; D gene: TRBD2; J gene: TRBJ2-1; clone size: NA; V gene: TRBV10-3
CDR3 DNA: TGTGCCAGTAGTATAAGTAGAACCGGGGAGCTGTTTTTT; CDR3 protein: CASSISRTGELFF; D gene: NA; J gene: TRBJ2-2; clone size: NA; V gene: TRBV19
CDR3 DNA: TGTGCCAGCAGTGAAACCGCTGAAGCTTTCTTT; CDR3 protein: CASSETAEAFF; D gene: NA; J gene: TRBJ1-1; clone size: NA; V gene: TRBV28
CDR3 DNA: TGTGCCAGCAGTCCCGGGCGGGACTACGAGCAGTACTTC; CDR3 protein: CASSPGRDYEQYF; D gene: NA; J gene: TRBJ2-7; clone size: NA; V gene: TRBV27
CDR3 DNA: TGTGCCAGCAGTTTATTGGGGACAGGGGGCAATCAGCCCCAGCATTTT; CDR3 protein: CASSLLGTGGNQPQHF; D gene: TRBD1; J gene: TRBJ1-5; clone size: once; V gene: TRBV27
CDR3 DNA: TGTGCCAGCAGAGGGGACTCCTACGAGCAGTACTTC; CDR3 protein: CASRGDSYEQYF; D gene: NA; J gene: TRBJ2-7; clone size: NA; V gene: TRBV6-5
CDR3 DNA: TGTGCCAGCAGTGTCTGGCAGGATCCCTACGAGCAGTACTTC; CDR3 protein: CASSVWQDPYEQYF; D gene: NA; J gene: TRBJ2-7; clone size: NA; V gene: TRBV6-1
CDR3 DNA: TGTGCTAGTGGTCCCAGAGGAGGTTACAATGAGCAGTTCTTC; CDR3 protein: CASGPRGGYNEQFF; D gene: NA; J gene: TRBJ2-1; clone size: NA; V gene: TRBV12-5
CDR3 DNA: TGTGCCAGCAGCGCTGCTAGCGGGATCGCCTACGAGCAGTACTTC; CDR3 protein: CASSAASGIAYEQYF; D gene: TRBD2; J gene: TRBJ2-7; clone size: NA; V gene: TRBV9
CDR3 DNA: TGTGCCAGCAGCTTATCCCCGGGACGGAAGAATGAAAAACTGTTTTTT; CDR3 protein: CASSLSPGRKNEKLFF; D gene: NA; J gene: TRBJ1-4; clone size: NA; V gene: TRBV7-9
CDR3 DNA: TGTGCCGCCCAAGAGGGGCGTGCTGAAAAACTGTTTTTT; CDR3 protein: CAAQEGRAEKLFF; D gene: NA; J gene: TRBJ1-4; clone size: NA; V gene: TRBV10-3
CDR3 DNA: TGTGCCAGCAGTTTAACCGGGACAGCCGCGCCCCACACTGAAGCTTTCTTT; CDR3 protein: CASSLTGTAAPHTEAFF; D gene: TRBD1; J gene: TRBJ1-1; clone size: NA; V gene: TRBV28
CDR3 DNA: TGTGCCAGCAGCCCCCCGGGTGATGAGCAGTTCTTC; CDR3 protein: CASSPPGDEQFF; D gene: NA; J gene: TRBJ2-1; clone size: NA; V gene: TRBV7-9
CDR3 DNA: TGTGCCAGCAGTTGGACGAGCGGGAGGACAGATACGCAGTATTTT; CDR3 protein: CASSWTSGRTDTQYF; D gene: TRBD2; J gene: TRBJ2-3; clone size: NA; V gene: TRBV6-5
CDR3 DNA: TGTGCCATCGACCAGGGAGGGACCTACGAGCAGTACTTC; CDR3 protein: CAIDQGGTYEQYF; D gene: TRBD2; J gene: TRBJ2-7; clone size: NA; V gene: TRBV10-3
CDR3 DNA: TGTGCCAGACAAGGGACAGGGGAAAACGAGCAGTACTTC; CDR3 protein: CARQGTGENEQYF; D gene: TRBD1; J gene: TRBJ2-7; clone size: NA; V gene: TRBV2
CDR3 DNA: TGTGCCAGCAGCGCGGGGTCCAACTATGGCTACACCTTC; CDR3 protein: CASSAGSNYGYTF; D gene: NA; J gene: TRBJ1-2; clone size: few; V gene: TRBV7-9
CDR3 DNA: TGTGCCAGCAGACCTACCGGACTAAACAATCAGCCCCAGCATTTT; CDR3 protein: CASRPTGLNNQPQHF; D gene: NA; J gene: TRBJ1-5; clone size: NA; V gene: TRBV6-5
CDR3 DNA: TGTGCCTGGACACGGGCCGGGGAGCTGTTTTTT; CDR3 protein: CAWTRAGELFF; D gene: NA; J gene: TRBJ2-2; clone size: NA; V gene: TRBV30
CDR3 DNA: TGTGCCAGCAGCGTTGGCATCGGGTATGAGCAGTTCTTC; CDR3 protein: CASSVGIGYEQFF; D gene: NA; J gene: TRBJ2-1; clone size: NA; V gene: TRBV9
CDR3 DNA: TGTGCCAGCAGTCAAAAAACAGGGGTCGGGGAGCTGTTTTTT; CDR3 protein: CASSQKTGVGELFF; D gene: TRBD1; J gene: TRBJ2-2; clone size: NA; V gene: TRBV28
CDR3 DNA: TGTGCCAGTAGTATAGATCTGGGGGCGTGGAGCAATCAGCCCCAGCATTTT; CDR3 protein: CASSIDLGAWSNQPQHF; D gene: NA; J gene: TRBJ1-5; clone size: NA; V gene: TRBV19
CDR3 DNA: TGCGCCAGCAGCCAAGTGGGGCAGGGGGCTGAAGCTTTCTTT; CDR3 protein: CASSQVGQGAEAFF; D gene: TRBD1; J gene: TRBJ1-1; clone size: NA; V gene: TRBV4-1
CDR3 DNA: TGTGCCAGCAGCTTCATAGGGGCGGAGCAGTACTTC; CDR3 protein: CASSFIGAEQYF; D gene: NA; J gene: TRBJ2-7; clone size: NA; V gene: TRBV7-6
CDR3 DNA: TGTGCCAGCAGTGAAGGCGTCGGCGGGGGACCCTACGAGCAGTACTTC; CDR3 protein: CASSEGVGGGPYEQYF; D gene: TRBD2; J gene: TRBJ2-7; clone size: NA; V gene: TRBV6-1
CDR3 DNA: TGTGCCAGCAGTCCATTTGTAAGGTCAACTGAAGCTTTCTTT; CDR3 protein: CASSPFVRSTEAFF; D gene: NA; J gene: TRBJ1-1; clone size: NA; V gene: TRBV27
CDR3 DNA: TGCAGCGTTGCAGGAAACACCGGGGAGCTGTTTTTT; CDR3 protein: CSVAGNTGELFF; D gene: NA; J gene: TRBJ2-2; clone size: NA; V gene: TRBV29-1
CDR3 DNA: TGTGCCAGTAGTATCGGTGACTCCCCGGGGTACGAGCAGTACTTC; CDR3 protein: CASSIGDSPGYEQYF; D gene: NA; J gene: TRBJ2-7; clone size: NA; V gene: TRBV19
CDR3 DNA: TGTGCCAGCAGTGATGTCGGGCAGGGATCCTCCTACGAGCAGTACTTC; CDR3 protein: CASSDVGQGSSYEQYF; D gene: NA; J gene: TRBJ2-7; clone size: NA; V gene: TRBV2
CDR3 DNA: TGCGCCAGCAGTTCTACGGACTTGGACTTCTACAATGAGCAGTTCTTC; CDR3 protein: CASSSTDLDFYNEQFF; D gene: NA; J gene: TRBJ2-1; clone size: NA; V gene: TRBV5-1
CDR3 DNA: TGTGCCAGCAGTGAAGGGTGGGGGCACACCGGGGAGCTGTTTTTT; CDR3 protein: CASSEGWGHTGELFF; D gene: NA; J gene: TRBJ2-2; clone size: NA; V gene: TRBV2
CDR3 DNA: TGTGCCAGCAGCTTAGCCCCTGAGAATCAGCCCCAGCATTTT; CDR3 protein: CASSLAPENQPQHF; D gene: NA; J gene: TRBJ1-5; clone size: NA; V gene: TRBV7-9
CDR3 DNA: TGTGCCAGCAGCTCAAACGACTATTCTGGGGCCAACGTCCTGACTTTC; CDR3 protein: CASSSNDYSGANVLTF; D gene: NA; J gene: TRBJ2-6; clone size: NA; V gene: TRBV7-9
CDR3 DNA: TGTGCCACCAGCAAGGGGGCGCGGGAGGGGTCTTACGAGCAGTACTTC; CDR3 protein: CATSKGAREGSYEQYF; D gene: TRBD2; J gene: TRBJ2-7; clone size: NA; V gene: TRBV15
CDR3 DNA: TGTGCCAGCAGCTTAGGCAGGGCTGAGCAGTTCTTC; CDR3 protein: CASSLGRAEQFF; D gene: NA; J gene: TRBJ2-1; clone size: NA; V gene: TRBV11-2
CDR3 DNA: TGTGCCAGCACTTCCGGGGGCGAAGCTTTCTTT; CDR3 protein: CASTSGGEAFF; D gene: NA; J gene: TRBJ1-1; clone size: NA; V gene: TRBV27
CDR3 DNA: TGTGCCAGTAGCCAGGGGTACTCCTACGAGCAGTACTTC; CDR3 protein: CASSQGYSYEQYF; D gene: NA; J gene: TRBJ2-7; clone size: NA; V gene: TRBV19
CDR3 DNA: TGTGCCAGCAGCCGCCGGGTCGCTGGAAACACCATATATTTT; CDR3 protein: CASSRRVAGNTIYF; D gene: NA; J gene: TRBJ1-3; clone size: NA; V gene: TRBV7-4
CDR3 DNA: TGTGCCAGCAGTTCCCTGTCAGGGACGTTTGGCAATCAGCCCCAGCATTTT; CDR3 protein: CASSSLSGTFGNQPQHF; D gene: NA; J gene: TRBJ1-5; clone size: NA; V gene: TRBV28
CDR3 DNA: TGTGCCAGCAGCCTTAAGACTAGCGGGAGGATAGATACGCAGTATTTT; CDR3 protein: CASSLKTSGRIDTQYF; D gene: TRBD2; J gene: TRBJ2-3; clone size: NA; V gene: TRBV11-2
CDR3 DNA: TGTGCCATCAGTGAGGGCAAAATCTACGAGCAGTACTTC; CDR3 protein: CAISEGKIYEQYF; D gene: NA; J gene: TRBJ2-7; clone size: NA; V gene: TRBV10-3
CDR3 DNA: TGTGCCAGCATGGGTAAGGGTGGCACTGAAGCTTTCTTT; CDR3 protein: CASMGKGGTEAFF; D gene: NA; J gene: TRBJ1-1; clone size: NA; V gene: TRBV2
CDR3 DNA: TGCGCCAGCAGCCATGGTGCAGGGGGTGCCAGGACCATATATTTT; CDR3 protein: CASSHGAGGARTIYF; D gene: TRBD1; J gene: TRBJ1-3; clone size: NA; V gene: TRBV4-3
CDR3 DNA: TGTGCCAGCAGAAGAGCGGGAACCGCCGGGGAGCTGTTTTTT; CDR3 protein: CASRRAGTAGELFF; D gene: TRBD2; J gene: TRBJ2-2; clone size: NA; V gene: TRBV28
CDR3 DNA: TGTGCCAGTAGTATCGACAGGACTGGCTACACCTTC; CDR3 protein: CASSIDRTGYTF; D gene: NA; J gene: TRBJ1-2; clone size: NA; V gene: TRBV19
CDR3 DNA: TGTGCCAGCAGCGTAGCGAGCGGGGCAGCGATAGGAAACACCATATATTTT; CDR3 protein: CASSVASGAAIGNTIYF; D gene: NA; J gene: TRBJ1-3; clone size: NA; V gene: TRBV9
CDR3 DNA: TGTGCCAGCAGTTACTCGAGGGTCAGGGCCTACGAGCAGTACTTC; CDR3 protein: CASSYSRVRAYEQYF; D gene: NA; J gene: TRBJ2-7; clone size: NA; V gene: TRBV6-5